This T cell receptor (beta chain) was identified in a study of tumor-infiltrating lymphocytes in primary liver carcinoma. Looking at the study overall: Every sample contained roughly 3.5 to 8 million productive TCRbeta reads, and these numbers were similar from one tissue type to another.

Overall study results and limits: Paired tumor-adjacent and tumor-blood samples overlapped less than tumor region pairs did. Tumors had a significantly higher top-250-clone fraction than blood (p = 0.039).

For blood RNA, unsorted whole blood served as the source, and germline DNA was extracted too. This clonotype has a count of ten or more. What it binds is not known. Starting from approximately 500 ng of total RNA, TCR beta cDNA was produced with a primer in the constant region. Slightly modified ARM-PCR, run as three nested multiplex PCR rounds, produced the TCR beta libraries. TCRdb used MiXCR to reprocess the multiplex PCR reads, holding one entry per CDR3 protein. Of about 320,000 distinct CDR3 sequences listed, about three fifths are singletons. The TCR was taken from a young woman with primary liver carcinoma and hepatitis B virus infection. Material: peripheral blood.

The CDR3 reads CASSLETRIHEQFF. CDR3 DNA sequence: TGTGCCAGCAGCTTAGAAACTAGAATCCATGAGCAGTTCTTC. The chain links TRBV11-2 to TRBJ2-1, with D possibly matching TRBD2 (5 bases). Germline-derived CDR1 and CDR2 are SGHAT and FQNNGV. Trimming removed 0 bases at V and 8 bases at J, with 11 bases between. The CDR3 runs to 14 residues. The whole variable domain, remainder taken from reference TRBV11-2 and TRBJ2-1, is EAGVAQSPRYKIIEKRQSVAFWCNPISGHATLYWYQQILGQGPKLLIQFQNNGVVDDSQLPKDRFSAERLKGVDSTLKIQPAKLEDSAVYLCASSLETRIHEQFFGPGTRLTVL.